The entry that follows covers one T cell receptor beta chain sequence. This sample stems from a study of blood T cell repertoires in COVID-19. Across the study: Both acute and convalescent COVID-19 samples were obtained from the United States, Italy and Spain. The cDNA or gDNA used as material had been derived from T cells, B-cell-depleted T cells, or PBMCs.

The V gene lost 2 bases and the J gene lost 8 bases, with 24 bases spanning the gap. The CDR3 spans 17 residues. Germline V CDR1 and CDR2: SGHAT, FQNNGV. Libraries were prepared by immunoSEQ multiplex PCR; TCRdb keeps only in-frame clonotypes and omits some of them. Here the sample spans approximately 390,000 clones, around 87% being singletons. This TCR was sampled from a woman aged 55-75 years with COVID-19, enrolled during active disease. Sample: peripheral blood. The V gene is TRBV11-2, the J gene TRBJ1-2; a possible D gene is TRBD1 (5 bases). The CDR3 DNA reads TGTGCCAGCAGCTTATCCCGGGCGGGGGGATTTGCGAGCGGCTACACCTTC. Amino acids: CASSLSRAGGFASGYTF.